A single sample is the source of the 29 T cell receptor beta chains below, sequenced in a study of OX40 agonist ivuxolimab in advanced cancers. Clones were read by immunoSEQ multiplex PCR, and TCRdb kept only the in-frame ones, dropping some. The data hold 71,000 or so clones, with about 93% observed a single time. The sequencing used CD4+ or CD8+ T cells sorted from blood, collected in a trial of the OX40 agonist ivuxolimab. The source of these receptors is an adult with an advanced solid tumor such as melanoma, head and neck, liver or kidney cancer.

The gene calls are TRBV30 and TRBJ2-5, with 14 bases lining up with TRBD2. V dropped 0 bases and J dropped 5; count of bases not matched to a gene: 8. CDR1 and CDR2 (germline): GTSNPN, SVGIG (reference sequence). The CDR3 has 17 residues. The CDR3 is CAWSVGFGLAGGETQYF. Here the CDR3 DNA reads TGTGCCTGGAGTGTAGGTTTCGGACTAGCGGGGGGCGAGACCCAGTACTTC.

In DNA form, the CDR3 reads TGCGCCAGCAGCCAAGAAAACAGGGCTAACTATGGCTACACCTTC. Translation gives CASSQENRANYGYTF. The chain recombines TRBV4-1 with TRBJ1-2; tentative D call: TRBD1 (6 bases). The CDR3 has 15 residues. Trimming shortened V by 0 bases and J by 0 bases, and 8 bases separated the two germline ends. The germline V gene has CDR1 MGHRA and CDR2 YSYEKL.

The chain links TRBV4-1 to TRBJ2-3; TRBD2 is a possible D gene (6 bases). The CDR3 spans 14 residues. V lost 4 bases, J lost 2 bases, and 10 bases lay in between. Germline loops: CDR1 MGHRA, CDR2 YSYEKL. CDR3 nucleotide sequence: TGCGCCAGCAGCCCGGAGGGGTACACAGATACGCAGTATTTT. It translates to CASSPEGYTDTQYF.

This chain connects TRBV9 to TRBJ1-5; D not resolved. The germline V gene encodes CDR1 SGDLS and CDR2 YYNGEE. V was clipped by 1 base and J by 3 bases, with 8 bases between them. CDR3 length: 14 residues. CDR3 nucleotides: TGTGCCAGCAGCGTATCAGGATCCAATCAGCCCCAGCATTTT. As protein: CASSVSGSNQPQHF.

The chain joins TRBV27 to TRBJ2-1; TRBD2 matches at 11 bases. The V and J ends lost 4 bases and 9 bases, in that order; junction bases with no gene match: 26. Per the germline V gene, CDR1 is MNHEY and CDR2 is SMNVEV (reference sequence). This CDR3 comprises 21 residues. DNA of the CDR3: TGTGCCAGCAGTTCCCTATCCGCCGTAGCGGGAGGGAGGGTGCAAGGGAGTGAGCAGTTCTTC. Translating gives CASSSLSAVAGGRVQGSEQFF.

The J gene is TRBJ2-2, the V gene TRBV7-6; D is perhaps TRBD1 or TRBD2 (5 bases each). Per the germline V gene, CDR1 is SGHVS and CDR2 is FNYEAQ. CDR3 length equals 15 residues. The V end was cut by 5 bases, the J end by 0 bases, with 10 bases between. Written as DNA, the CDR3 is TGTGCCAGCAGCCACGGGGCTACGAACACCGGGGAGCTGTTTTTT. Amino acids: CASSHGATNTGELFF.

The chain uses TRBV5-5 and TRBJ2-1, with TRBD1 as a possible D gene (5 bases). Germline assignment: CDR1 SGHKS and CDR2 YYEKEE (reference sequence). V lost 2 bases to trimming and J lost 9 bases, with 15 bases between them. The CDR3 has 14 residues. The CDR3 DNA reads as TGTGCCAGCAGCTTACAGGCAACTCACATTGAGCAGTTCTTC. This gives the protein CASSLQATHIEQFF.

The rearrangement links TRBV4-1 to TRBJ2-5; TRBD1 matches at 8 bases. The DNA end favors TRBJ2-7, so the J call may be wrong. This CDR3 is 15 amino acids long. CDR1 is MGHRA, CDR2 YSYEKL, per germline. The CDR3 loop is CASSQVGQGKYEQYF. DNA for the CDR3: TGCGCCAGCAGCCAAGTAGGACAGGGAAAATACGAGCAGTACTTC.

This chain links TRBV29-1 with TRBJ1-2, with D maybe TRBD1 (6 bases). V gave up 3 bases and J gave up 2 bases, with 13 bases separating them. The CDR3 is 14 residues long. The germline CDR1 and CDR2 sequences are SQVTM and ANQGSEA. The CDR3 loop reads CSVERWDTNYGYTF. The CDR3 nucleotides read TGCAGCGTTGAGAGGTGGGACACGAACTATGGCTACACCTTC.

The J gene is TRBJ1-5, the V gene TRBV5-6; 10 bases map to TRBD1. The V segment lost 2 bases and the J segment 5 bases; nucleotides outside the gene matches: 1. This CDR3 has 14 residues. The germline CDR1 and CDR2 sequences are SGHDT and YYEEEE. The CDR3 coding sequence is TGTGCCAGCAGCTTTGGGACAGGGGATCAGCCCCAGCATTTT. Residues: CASSFGTGDQPQHF.

The chain has TRBV2 and TRBJ2-5; TRBD2 is a possible D gene (5 bases). The V and J ends lost 0 bases and 10 bases respectively, with 9 bases between them. Per germline, CDR1 SNHLY and CDR2 FYNNEI. The CDR3 is made up of 12 amino acids. The CDR3 coding sequence is TGTGCCAGCAGTGAAGCGCACAGCGGCCAGTACTTC. This translates into CASSEAHSGQYF.

The chain uses TRBV6-5 and TRBJ2-1; D is unresolved. The germline V and J ends were trimmed by 0 bases and 10 bases, with 10 bases remaining between them. The CDR3 length is 13 residues. CDR1 and CDR2 (germline): MNHEY, SVGAGI. In nucleotides, the CDR3 is TGTGCCAGCAGTTACTCGCTCGGCGGCGAGCAGTTCTTC. This translates into CASSYSLGGEQFF.

The chain recombines TRBV18 with TRBJ2-1, with a possible D match to TRBD1 (5 bases). V was shortened by 3 bases and J by 7 bases, with 13 bases between the two germline ends. This CDR3 has 14 amino acids. CDR1 and CDR2 from the germline V gene are KGHSH and LQKENI. CDR3 sequence (DNA): TGTGCCAGCTCACCCCGAGCAGGGCGGAATGAGCAGTTCTTC. Protein: CASSPRAGRNEQFF.

J is TRBJ2-1 and V is TRBV27, with D possibly being TRBD1 or TRBD2 (5 bases each). There are 14 residues in the CDR3. The V end was cut by 3 bases, the J end by 4 bases, with 10 bases between. Germline lookup yields CDR1 MNHEY and CDR2 SMNVEV (reference sequence). The CDR3 DNA sequence: TGTGCCAGCAGTTTGGGGGTTACGTACAATGAGCAGTTCTTC. Translation gives CASSLGVTYNEQFF.

The chain joins TRBV5-4 to TRBJ2-7; 12 bases are a match to TRBD1. The CDR3 length is 15 residues. V shed 4 bases and J 5 bases; nucleotides not matched to a gene: 7. CDR1 is SGHNT and CDR2 is YYREEE in the germline V gene (reference sequence). CDR3 loop: CASSLPGQGANEQYF. CDR3 in DNA: TGTGCCAGCAGCCTACCGGGACAGGGGGCGAACGAGCAGTACTTC.

The V gene is TRBV19, the J gene TRBJ2-1; no reliable D call. V lost 2 bases and J lost 7, with 6 bases in between. Germline assignment: CDR1 LNHDA and CDR2 SQIVND (reference sequence). The CDR3 loop spans 12 amino acids. The CDR3 coding sequence is TGTGCCAGTAGTATAATGGGAAATGAGCAGTTCTTC. This translates into CASSIMGNEQFF. The full variable domain, its missing parts supplied by reference TRBV19 and TRBJ2-1, is DGGITQSPKYLFRKEGQNVTLSCEQNLNHDAMYWYRQDPGQGLRLIYYSQIVNDFQKGDIAEGYSVSREKKESFPLTVTSAQKNPTAFYLCASSIMGNEQFFGPGTRLTVL.

The chain employs TRBV5-5 and TRBJ2-2; 8 positions agree with TRBD2. Germline trimming cut 0 bases from V and 11 bases from J; bases unmatched to any gene: 12. In germline, CDR1 is SGHKS, CDR2 YYEKEE (reference sequence). The CDR3 consists of 16 residues. The DNA of the CDR3 is TGTGCCAGCAGCTTGGAATCAGGCACTAGCGGTCCTGAGCTGTTTTTT. It specifies CASSLESGTSGPELFF. Complete variable domain (other parts from reference TRBV5-5 and TRBJ2-2): DAGVTQSPTHLIKTRGQQVTLRCSPISGHKSVSWYQQVLGQGPQFIFQYYEKEERGRGNFPDRFSARQFPNYSSELNVNALLLGDSALYLCASSLESGTSGPELFFGEGSRLTVL.

The rearrangement links TRBV5-8 to TRBJ2-7; D tentatively reads TRBD1 or TRBD2 (6 bases each). The CDR3 runs to 15 residues. With 4 bases removed from V and 0 bases from J, the gap between germline ends came to 14 bases. From germline, CDR1 is SGHTS and CDR2 YDEGEE. The CDR3 region is CASSLRGLSSYEQYF. The CDR3 bases are TGTGCCAGCAGCCTCAGGGGACTGAGCTCCTACGAGCAGTACTTC.

The chain links TRBV4-3 to TRBJ1-1; perhaps TRBD1 as D (6 bases). Looked up from germline, CDR1 is LGHNA and CDR2 is YSLEER. This CDR3 has 14 amino acids. V gave up 2 bases and J gave up 8 bases, with 15 bases separating them. The CDR3, as DNA: TGCGCCAGCAGCCAATGGCAGGGGAAGGGAGAAGCTTTCTTT. Translating gives CASSQWQGKGEAFF.

DNA of the CDR3: TGCGCCAGCAGCCCGGCTGGGGAGGGAGAGACCCAGTACTTC. The encoded protein is CASSPAGEGETQYF. The V gene is TRBV5-1, the J gene TRBJ2-5; 7 nucleotides line up with TRBD2. V lost 4 bases to trimming and J lost 4 bases; unmatched junction nucleotides: 7. CDR3 length: 14 residues. CDR1 is SGHRS, CDR2 YFSETQ, per germline.

This chain joins TRBV28 and TRBJ1-2, with D unresolved. The germline gives CDR1 MDHEN, CDR2 SYDVKM. V was pared by 3 bases and J by 5 bases, with 7 bases between. The CDR3 runs to 12 residues. The CDR3 DNA follows: TGTGCCAGCAGTTTCGAACGGTATGGCTACACCTTC. Amino acid sequence: CASSFERYGYTF.

The chain links TRBV29-1 to TRBJ2-3; 13 bases are shared with TRBD2. Trimming at V came to 3 bases and at J to 0 bases, leaving 15 bases not matched to a gene. Per the germline V gene, CDR1 is SQVTM and CDR2 is ANQGSEA. This CDR3 is 20 amino acids long. The CDR3 reads CSVEGALGLAGVRSTDTQYF. CDR3 DNA sequence: TGCAGCGTTGAGGGCGCTCTTGGACTAGCGGGGGTGAGGAGCACAGATACGCAGTATTTT.

The rearrangement uses TRBV6-5 and TRBJ1-4; D may be TRBD1 (6 bases). Trimming pared 6 bases from V and 4 bases from J, leaving 12 bases between. CDR3 length: 14 residues. Per the germline V gene, CDR1 is MNHEY and CDR2 is SVGAGI. The CDR3 nucleotides read TGTGCCAGCAGACCGGGACAACTTAATGAAAAACTGTTTTTT. Its protein product is CASRPGQLNEKLFF.

This clone was recorded only once. The chain has TRBV27 and TRBJ2-7; TRBD2 is a possible D gene (7 bases). V lost 5 bases to trimming and J lost 1 base, with 9 bases between them. CDR3 size: 13 residues. In germline, CDR1 is MNHEY, CDR2 SMNVEV (reference sequence). The CDR3 region has the DNA TGTGCCAGCAGTGCGGGGGCTTCCTACGAGCAGTACTTC. Protein product: CASSAGASYEQYF.

This clone was observed a handful of times. The chain carries TRBV12-5 and TRBJ1-5; D unclear. V was trimmed by 7 bases and J by 6 bases, leaving 16 bases between them. Germline assignment: CDR1 LGHNT and CDR2 FRNRAP. The CDR3 consists of 14 residues. In DNA form, the CDR3 reads TGTGCTAGTGCCTTGGGTGGGTCTGGTCAGCCCCAGCATTTT. Translating it yields CASALGGSGQPQHF.

This clone came up once. The rearrangement links TRBV30 to TRBJ2-3; D is undetermined. The ends were cut back, 5 bases at V and 3 bases at J, with 6 bases in the middle. The CDR3 runs to 11 residues. Germline lookup yields CDR1 GTSNPN and CDR2 SVGIG (reference sequence). CDR3 in amino acids: CAWDGTDTQYF. Written as DNA, the CDR3 is TGTGCCTGGGACGGGACAGATACGCAGTATTTT. The full variable domain, with the rest looked up from reference TRBV30 and TRBJ2-3, is SQTIHQWPATLVQPVGSPLSLECTVEGTSNPNLYWYRQAAGRGLQLLFYSVGIGQISSEVPQNLSASRPQDRQFILSSKKLLLSDSGFYLCAWDGTDTQYFGPGTRLTVL.

The rearrangement uses TRBV2 and TRBJ2-4, with D possibly matching TRBD1 (6 bases). The CDR3 contains 14 residues. The V gene lost 7 bases and the J gene lost 3 bases, with 13 bases spanning the gap. Per the germline V gene, CDR1 is SNHLY and CDR2 is FYNNEI. The CDR3 protein is CASTGTDSKNIQYF. CDR3 DNA: TGTGCCAGCACCGGAACGGACAGCAAAAACATTCAGTACTTC.

V and J are TRBV30 and TRBJ2-1; tentatively, D is TRBD2 (7 bases). CDR3 length: 17 amino acids. Germline V CDR1 and CDR2: GTSNPN, SVGIG (reference sequence). V was clipped by 1 base and J by 1 base, with 17 bases between them. The CDR3 region is CAWSGQGGGPSYNEQFF. In DNA, the CDR3 is TGTGCCTGGAGTGGCCAAGGGGGAGGGCCGTCCTACAATGAGCAGTTCTTC.

The chain recombines TRBV29-1 with TRBJ1-2, with no clear D. The germline V and J ends were trimmed by 7 bases and 2 bases, with 11 bases remaining between them. The CDR3 consists of 12 residues. Germline-derived CDR1 and CDR2 are SQVTM and ANQGSEA. CDR3 loop: CSAERRNYGYTF. CDR3 coding DNA: TGCAGCGCCGAGCGACGGAACTATGGCTACACCTTC.